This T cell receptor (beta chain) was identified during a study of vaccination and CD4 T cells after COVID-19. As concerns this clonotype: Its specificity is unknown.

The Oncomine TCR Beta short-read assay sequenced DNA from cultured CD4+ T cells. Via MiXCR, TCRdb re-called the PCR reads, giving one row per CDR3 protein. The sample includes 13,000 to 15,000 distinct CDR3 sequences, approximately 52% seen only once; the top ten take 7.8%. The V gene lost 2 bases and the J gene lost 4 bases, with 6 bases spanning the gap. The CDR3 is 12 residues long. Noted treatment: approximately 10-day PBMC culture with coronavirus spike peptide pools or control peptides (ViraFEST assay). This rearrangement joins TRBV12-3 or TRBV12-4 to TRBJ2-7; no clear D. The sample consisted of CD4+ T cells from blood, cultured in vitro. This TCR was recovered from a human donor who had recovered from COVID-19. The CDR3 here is CASSLHFYEQYF. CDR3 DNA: TGTGCCAGCAGTTTACACTTTTACGAGCAGTACTTC.